This is a list of T cell receptor beta chains from one sample in a study of shared clonotypes between healthy human individuals. The method was immunoSEQ multiplex PCR; TCRdb's version includes in-frame clones alone and lacks a portion of them. This table holds about 2 million clones, 85% to 95% found once. Sequences were obtained from naive CD8+ T cells sorted from blood. The receptors stem from a young man in good health. Both conserved end residues are part of each CDR3. D genes are given only for firm matches. Where a row states a size, it is once, few, many or the class of an expanded clone; other rows omit it.

TRBV11-2,.,.,TRBJ2-3,15,TGTGCCAGCAGCAAGACGCCGGCCATAACAGATACGCAGTATTTT,CASSKTPAITDTQYF
TRBV4-1,TRBD2,.,TRBJ2-5,16,TGCGCCAGCAGCCAGAGTGCGGGACTAGCGGGAGAGACCCAGTACTTC,CASSQSAGLAGETQYF
TRBV5-1,.,once,TRBJ1-1,16,TGCGCCAGCAGCTTGTTCCCGGGGACGGGGAACACTGAAGCTTTCTTT,CASSLFPGTGNTEAFF
TRBV5-6,.,.,TRBJ1-2,14,TGTGCCAGCAGCTCGGGTGGGGACGGCTATGGCTACACCTTC,CASSSGGDGYGYTF
TRBV6-1,.,.,TRBJ1-5,18,TGTGCCAGCAGTGAAGAGAGGGCGGCCATAGTAGGTAATCAGCCCCAGCATTTT,CASSEERAAIVGNQPQHF
TRBV6-5,.,.,TRBJ1-1,14,TGTGCCAGCAGTTACAGGGGAGGAGACACTAAAGCTTTCTTT,CASSYRGGDTKAFF
TRBV11-2,TRBD2,.,TRBJ2-7,15,TGTGCCAGCAGCCCTAGCGGAAGGAGCTCCTACGAGCAGTACTTC,CASSPSGRSSYEQYF
TRBV6-1,TRBD2,.,TRBJ2-1,18,TGTGCCAGCAGTGATGGGAGGCGGACTAGCCTCTCCTACAATGAGCAGTTCTTC,CASSDGRRTSLSYNEQFF
TRBV4-1,.,.,TRBJ1-6,13,TGCGCCAGCAGCCAAGATTCCATCGCACCCCTCCACTTT,CASSQDSIAPLHF
TRBV29-1,.,.,TRBJ2-7,12,TGCAGCGTTGGGGCGTACCCCTACGAGCAGTACTTC,CSVGAYPYEQYF
TRBV9,.,once,TRBJ1-1,15,TGTGCCAGCAGCCCTCATTGGGGGATGAACACTGAAGCTTTCTTT,CASSPHWGMNTEAFF
TRBV27,.,once,TRBJ2-7,15,TGTGCCAGCAGTAACAGGGATATTGGTTCCTACGAGCAGTACTTC,CASSNRDIGSYEQYF
TRBV5-4,TRBD1,few,TRBJ2-7,13,TGTGCCAGCAGCTGGGACAGGGGCTACGAGCAGTACTTC,CASSWDRGYEQYF
TRBV6-6,TRBD1,once,TRBJ1-2,13,TGTGCCAGCAGTTCCGGACAGGGGAGCGGCTACACCTTC,CASSSGQGSGYTF
TRBV4-1,.,once,TRBJ2-7,14,TGCGCCAGCAGCCAAGGGGCTATTTCCTACGAGCAGTACTTC,CASSQGAISYEQYF
TRBV30,TRBD1,.,TRBJ1-5,13,TGTGCCTGGAGTGACTCAGGGGGTCAGCCCCAGCATTTT,CAWSDSGGQPQHF
TRBV4-1,.,.,TRBJ2-7,14,TGCGCCAGCAGCCAAGCTGCCGGTCGCTACGAGCAGTACTTC,CASSQAAGRYEQYF
TRBV30,.,.,TRBJ1-1,13,TGTGCCTGGAGTGTATTAGGGGGCACTGAAGCTTTCTTT,CAWSVLGGTEAFF
TRBV4-1,.,.,TRBJ1-2,17,TGCGCCAGCAGCCAAGTCGACGGGACACCCATAAACTATGGCTACACCTTC,CASSQVDGTPINYGYTF
TRBV5-4,.,once,TRBJ2-7,11,TGTGCCAGCAGCTTGCAGGGCGAGCAGTACTTC,CASSLQGEQYF
TRBV7-2,TRBD2,.,TRBJ2-2,17,TGTGCCAGCAGCTCTTCCTTAGCGGGAGCCCTAACCGGGGAGCTGTTTTTT,CASSSSLAGALTGELFF
TRBV5-1,TRBD2,.,TRBJ2-3,14,TGCGCCAGCAGCACGTACGGGACGGGAGGTACGCAGTATTTT,CASSTYGTGGTQYF
TRBV13,TRBD1,once,TRBJ2-2,15,TGTGCCAGCAGTCAGGTCAGGGGGCGGAACGGGGAGCTGTTTTTT,CASSQVRGRNGELFF
TRBV5-4,TRBD2,.,TRBJ2-3,16,TGTGCCAGCAGCTGGCCCCCGGGACTAGAGACAGACACGCAGTATTTT,CASSWPPGLETDTQYF
TRBV7-9,TRBD1,.,TRBJ1-6,14,TGTGCCAGCAGCCGACAGGGTTTCTTTTCACCCCTCCACTTT,CASSRQGFFSPLHF
TRBV9,.,.,TRBJ1-5,15,TGTGCCAGCAGCGTAGGGGGGGCGTCCAGTCAGCCCCAGCATTTT,CASSVGGASSQPQHF
TRBV7-7,.,once,TRBJ2-2,16,TGTGCTAGCAGCTTATGGCCGGTCCCAAACACCGGGGAGCTGTTTTTT,CASSLWPVPNTGELFF